This T cell receptor beta chain was profiled in a study of cytomegalovirus exposure and HLA in healthy donors. Study results and limitations: Reported results showed that the classifier diagnosed cytomegalovirus status with high specificity and sensitivity. Many donors shared some public TCRs, even though most TCR sequences were rare.

For this clone: Its antigen is as yet unknown.

CDR1 is SGHRS, CDR2 YFSETQ, per germline. CDR3 length: 14 amino acids. V was pared by 4 bases and J by 5 bases, with 13 bases between. With 60 Vbeta and 13 Jbeta primers, the PCR was carried out. TCRdb's table, derived via immunoSEQ multiplex PCR, lists solely in-frame clones and lacks some. Altogether more than 85,000 clones are present, around 81% being singletons, with the ten largest covering over 2%. This TCR derives from a young woman in good health and CMV-seronegative. Sequencing was done on a sample of PBMCs. The chain is built from TRBV5-1 and TRBJ2-1, with a tentative D call TRBD2 (5 bases). CDR3 nucleotides: TGCGCCAGCAGCCAAGGTGGGAGTCACAATGAGCAGTTCTTC. Translated, it gives CASSQGGSHNEQFF.